The 10 T cell receptor beta chains below all came from one sample that was sequenced in a study of blood T cells in healthy people across ages. Primed by a sample-barcoded 5' primer and a J-beta primer mix, a second PCR proceeded for roughly 7 to 12 cycles. Each CDR3 protein gets one entry after TCRdb re-called the 5' RACE reads with MiXCR. The data hold 1.8 million or so distinct CDR3 sequences, with around 40% observed a single time. The sample comprised blood. These receptors all come from a human donor in good health.

There are a few counts of this clonotype. The chain has TRBV9 and TRBJ2-1; D is unresolved. This CDR3 has 14 amino acids. The germline gives CDR1 SGDLS, CDR2 YYNGEE. Trimming cost V 3 bases and J 8 bases, with 15 bases left between them. This CDR3 is CASSARDGWDEQFF. The CDR3 DNA sequence: TGTGCCAGCAGCGCCAGAGACGGGTGGGATGAGCAGTTCTTC.

The rearrangement joins TRBV28 to TRBJ2-1, with TRBD1 identical over 7 bases. Germline CDR1 and CDR2: MDHEN and SYDVKM. This CDR3 contains 16 residues. Trimming cost V 8 bases and J 4 bases; bases outside gene matches: 14. CDR3 DNA: TGTGCCAGCTCTATTTATGGGACAGATCCTTACAATGAGCAGTTCTTC. It translates to CASSIYGTDPYNEQFF.

The chain has TRBV4-2 and TRBJ2-2; D gene ambiguous. Trimming removed 2 bases at V and 7 bases at J, with 2 bases between. The CDR3 has 11 residues. Looked up from germline, CDR1 is LGHNA and CDR2 is YNFKEQ. The CDR3 region has the DNA TGTGCCAGCAGCCAAAGCGGGGAGCTGTTTTTT. It is translated as CASSQSGELFF.

This chain uses TRBV7-2 with TRBJ2-3, with D possibly matching TRBD2 (6 bases). Trimming pared 4 bases from V and 2 bases from J, leaving 19 bases between. Germline CDR1 SGHTA, CDR2 FQGNSA. This CDR3 comprises 17 residues. The CDR3, as DNA: TGTGCCAGCAGCTCCCCGTTTCGCGGGGCCTACACAGATACGCAGTATTTT. This gives the protein CASSSPFRGAYTDTQYF.

This clonotype was observed many times. The rearrangement uses TRBV29-1 and TRBJ2-1, with a possible D match to TRBD2 (6 bases). Germline V lookup: CDR1 SQVTM, CDR2 ANQGSEA. The CDR3 is 16 amino acids. V was trimmed by 5 bases and J by 2 bases, leaving 19 bases between them. In DNA form, the CDR3 reads TGCAGCGTTCTAGGAGGGCAGATTGGTCCCTACAATGAGCAGTTCTTC. Translated: CSVLGGQIGPYNEQFF.

Comment on this clonotype: Its ends do not fully match the called genes, so a read error is possible. The chain uses TRBV7-2 and TRBJ2-1; D unresolved. CDR1 and CDR2 (germline): SGHTA, FQGNSA. This CDR3 region has 13 residues. This CDR3 reads CASGLAQRSEQFF. The CDR3, as DNA: TGTGCCAGCGGCTTAGCTCAGCGTAGTGAGCAGTTCTTC.

This clonotype showed up just a few times. V and J are TRBV7-3 and TRBJ2-5; D may be TRBD1 or TRBD2 (5 bases each). The length of the CDR3 is 14 residues. The germline V gene has CDR1 SGHTA and CDR2 FQGTGA. The V end lost 5 bases, the J end lost 4 bases, and 14 bases lay between the germline ends. The CDR3 loop is CASSPGRGLETQYF. The CDR3 DNA reads TGTGCCAGCAGCCCAGGGAGAGGGTTAGAGACCCAGTACTTC.

This clonotype was seen a few times. The V gene is TRBV7-2, the J gene TRBJ2-7; 8 bases agree with TRBD1. The DNA end lines up better with TRBJ2-5; the J call may be wrong. The CDR3 consists of 15 residues. Germline values: CDR1 SGHTA, CDR2 FQGNSA. CDR3 nucleotides: TGTGCCAGCAGCCTCTGGACGCGACAGGGGGAGACCCAGTACTTC. Translation: CASSLWTRQGETQYF.

This chain joins TRBV20-1 and TRBJ1-4; D gene unclear. The germline gives CDR1 DFQATT, CDR2 SNEGSKA (reference sequence). The ends were cut back, 1 base at V and 0 bases at J, with 6 bases in the middle. The CDR3 contains 14 residues. CDR3 nucleotide sequence: TGCAGTGCTAGAGGGGATTCAACTAATGAAAAACTGTTTTTT. Translating it yields CSARGDSTNEKLFF.

The rearrangement links TRBV6-6 to TRBJ2-1; D perhaps matches TRBD2 (5 bases). The CDR3 extends over 14 amino acids. The germline CDR1 and CDR2 sequences are MNHNY and SVGAGI (reference sequence). The germline V and J ends were trimmed by 11 bases and 2 bases, with 16 bases remaining between them. CDR3 nucleotides: TGTGCCGGCACCGGGGTCGGAGCCTACAATGAGCAGTTCTTC. Translating gives CAGTGVGAYNEQFF.